The 32 T cell receptor beta chains below were found in one sample sequenced in a study of blood T cell repertoires in COVID-19. Profiling relied on immunoSEQ multiplex PCR, and the TCRdb table lists in-frame clones only, not all of them. The table lists 140,000 to 150,000 clones, over 75% of them singletons. Sequenced sample: peripheral blood. Receptor source: a human donor in a cohort sampled during active COVID-19.

This clone was detected only a few times. J is TRBJ1-6 and V is TRBV11-1, with D perhaps matching TRBD1 (5 bases). Germline values: CDR1 SGHAT, CDR2 FQDESV (reference sequence). V was clipped by 5 bases and J by 5 bases, with 13 bases between them. CDR3 length equals 15 residues. The CDR3 spells CASSPWGDDNSPLHF. CDR3 nucleotide sequence: TGTGCCAGCAGCCCCTGGGGCGACGATAATTCACCCCTCCACTTT.

The V and J genes are TRBV30 and TRBJ1-5; D is uncertain. The CDR3 spans 14 residues. Germline assignment: CDR1 GTSNPN and CDR2 SVGIG (reference sequence). The ends were cut back, 2 bases at V and 4 bases at J, with 12 bases in the middle. CDR3 coding DNA: TGTGCCTGGAGTAACCGACAAAGGAATCAGCCCCAGCATTTT. It specifies CAWSNRQRNQPQHF.

The genes are TRBV7-2 and TRBJ2-2, with 7 bases aligning to TRBD2. With 0 bases clipped from V and 0 bases from J, the junction kept 7 bases outside the gene matches. Germline V gives CDR1 SGHTA, CDR2 FQGNSA. This CDR3 region has 18 residues. The CDR3 loop is CASSLAPPSGANTGELFF. Here the CDR3 DNA reads TGTGCCAGCAGCTTAGCGCCCCCCAGCGGGGCGAACACCGGGGAGCTGTTTTTT.

V gene TRBV7-3 combines with J gene TRBJ1-1; possible D gene TRBD1, 5 bases. Trimming removed 5 bases at V and 5 bases at J, with 21 bases between. The CDR3 is made up of 16 amino acids. CDR1 SGHTA and CDR2 FQGTGA come from the germline V gene. CDR3 nucleotides: TGTGCCAGCAGCCCAACCTATCACCGGGGGAAGACTGAAGCTTTCTTT. Residues: CASSPTYHRGKTEAFF. Filled out from reference TRBV7-3 and TRBJ1-1, the complete variable domain reads GAGVSQTPSNKVTEKGKYVELRCDPISGHTALYWYRQSLGQGPEFLIYFQGTGAADDSGLPNDRFFAVRPEGSVSTLKIQRTERGDSAVYLCASSPTYHRGKTEAFFGQGTRLTVV.

The genes are TRBV7-9 and TRBJ1-1; TRBD1 aligns across 10 bases. Looked up from germline, CDR1 is SEHNR and CDR2 is FQNEAQ (reference sequence). The J segment lost 5 bases and the V segment lost 6 bases, leaving 12 bases of the junction unmatched. The CDR3 runs to 16 residues. The CDR3 coding sequence is TGTGCCAGCAGAAGACAGGGGGCGCGTAAAGGGACTGAAGCTTTCTTT. It codes for CASRRQGARKGTEAFF. The whole variable domain, remainder taken from reference TRBV7-9 and TRBJ1-1, is DTGVSQNPRHKITKRGQNVTFRCDPISEHNRLYWYRQTLGQGPEFLTYFQNEAQLEKSRLLSDRFSAERPKGSFSTLEIQRTEQGDSAMYLCASRRQGARKGTEAFFGQGTRLTVV.

The genes are TRBV7-6 and TRBJ1-5, with 8 bases lining up with TRBD1. V was clipped by 5 bases and J by 1 base; unmatched bases: 4. Germline CDR1 reads SGHVS; CDR2 reads FNYEAQ. This CDR3 comprises 15 residues. Here the CDR3 reads CASSLTGDSNQPQHF. CDR3 DNA: TGTGCCAGCAGCCTGACAGGGGACAGCAATCAGCCCCAGCATTTT.

The chain links TRBV9 to TRBJ1-1; no reliable D call. The CDR3 contains 12 residues. Trimming shortened V by 0 bases and J by 3 bases, and 3 bases separated the two germline ends. Germline lookup yields CDR1 SGDLS and CDR2 YYNGEE. CDR3 loop: CASSVVDTEAFF. In nucleotides, the CDR3 is TGTGCCAGCAGCGTAGTCGACACTGAAGCTTTCTTT. Filled out from reference TRBV9 and TRBJ1-1, the complete variable domain reads DSGVTQTPKHLITATGQRVTLRCSPRSGDLSVYWYQQSLDQGLQFLIQYYNGEERAKGNILERFSAQQFPDLHSELNLSSLELGDSALYFCASSVVDTEAFFGQGTRLTVV.

This clone was counted once. As DNA, the CDR3 is TGCGCCAGCAGCTTGGCCCAGCGGGGACCCTACGAGCAGTACTTC. It translates to CASSLAQRGPYEQYF. The rearrangement joins TRBV5-1 to TRBJ2-7; 7 positions match TRBD2. The ends lost 0 bases at V and 2 bases at J; junction bases unmatched: 5. Germline V gene data show CDR1 as SGHRS and CDR2 as YFSETQ. The CDR3 spans 15 residues.

The chain has TRBV7-2 and TRBJ1-6; the D gene is possibly TRBD1 (5 bases). This CDR3 has 15 residues. Trimming took off 2 bases at V and 9 bases at J, with 14 bases between the two ends. The germline V gene has CDR1 SGHTA and CDR2 FQGNSA. The CDR3 protein is CASSLTVREGSPLHF. CDR3 coding DNA: TGTGCCAGCAGCTTAACGGTCAGGGAAGGTTCACCCCTCCACTTT.

J is TRBJ1-1 and V is TRBV11-3; no reliable D call. Per the germline V gene, CDR1 is SGHNT and CDR2 is YENEEA. V lost 0 bases and J 1 base, leaving 3 bases between the germline ends. CDR3 length: 13 amino acids. CDR3 in amino acids: CASSLEANTEAFF. CDR3 in DNA: TGTGCCAGCAGCTTAGAGGCGAACACTGAAGCTTTCTTT.

CDR3 in amino acids: CATSGLQNRELFF. CDR3 in DNA: TGTGCCACCAGTGGTCTTCAGAACAGGGAGCTGTTTTTT. This sequence joins TRBV24-1 and TRBJ2-2, with D hard to call. Per germline, CDR1 KGHDR and CDR2 SFDVKD. Trimming removed 5 bases at V and 9 bases at J, with 12 bases between. The length of the CDR3 is 13 residues.

This chain links TRBV6-6 with TRBJ1-2; TRBD1 is a possible D gene (6 bases). The germline V and J ends were trimmed by 2 bases and 0 bases, with 10 bases remaining between them. The germline CDR1 and CDR2 sequences are MNHNY and SVGAGI (reference sequence). The CDR3 has 15 residues. CDR3 sequence (DNA): TGTGCCAGCAGTTACGGGACACCTTCTAACTATGGCTACACCTTC. Amino acids: CASSYGTPSNYGYTF.

The chain carries TRBV4-1 and TRBJ2-1, with 7 nucleotides matching TRBD2. The junction had 8 bases not matched to a gene; V was cut back by 4 bases and J by 2 bases. The V gene's germline CDR1 is MGHRA and CDR2 YSYEKL. This CDR3 comprises 16 residues. For the CDR3, the DNA is TGCGCCAGCAGCCCTTCCCCCCGGGGGGCCTACAATGAGCAGTTCTTC. This gives the protein CASSPSPRGAYNEQFF.

The chain joins TRBV11-2 to TRBJ2-3; D gene ambiguous. Trimming stripped 3 bases from V and 3 bases from J, with 16 bases between. Germline V lookup: CDR1 SGHAT, CDR2 FQNNGV. The CDR3 is made up of 16 amino acids. The CDR3 nucleotides are TGTGCCAGCAGCTTCCCCCCGGGTGGAACAACAGATACGCAGTATTTT. It specifies CASSFPPGGTTDTQYF.

This clone occurred many times. V is TRBV19 and J is TRBJ1-1; possibly TRBD1 for D (6 bases). V was clipped by 8 bases and J by 5 bases, with 18 bases between them. The CDR3 is 14 amino acids. Germline lookup yields CDR1 LNHDA and CDR2 SQIVND (reference sequence). Here the CDR3 DNA reads TGTGCCAGTTTTACCTTCAGGGGAGGGACTGAAGCTTTCTTT. It specifies CASFTFRGGTEAFF.

The chain has TRBV29-1 and TRBJ2-1, with 8 bases aligning to TRBD2. The CDR3 consists of 14 residues. V was pared by 5 bases and J by 7 bases, with 10 bases of the junction left unmatched. The germline V gene encodes CDR1 SQVTM and CDR2 ANQGSEA. CDR3 nucleotide sequence: TGCAGCGTTAGAACTAGCGGAGGGGGTAATGAGCAGTTCTTC. The encoded protein is CSVRTSGGGNEQFF.

This clone occurred a few times. The V and J genes are TRBV27 and TRBJ1-6; TRBD1 is a possible D gene (6 bases). V was trimmed by 3 bases and J by 8 bases, leaving 14 bases between them. Germline CDR1 reads MNHEY; CDR2 reads SMNVEV (reference sequence). There are 15 residues in the CDR3. This chain's CDR3 is CASSFIQGGHSPLHF. The DNA for the CDR3 is TGTGCCAGCAGTTTTATACAGGGTGGACATTCACCCCTCCACTTT.

The rearrangement joins TRBV27 to TRBJ1-6; no clear D gene. CDR1 and CDR2 from the germline V gene are MNHEY and SMNVEV (reference sequence). Between the trimmed V and J ends, which lost 5 bases and 12 bases, there was a span of 11 bases. This CDR3 has 12 residues. Written as DNA, the CDR3 is TGTGCCAGCAGTCCTTGGCTTCGACCCCTCCACTTT. It yields the protein CASSPWLRPLHF.

The chain recombines TRBV7-9 with TRBJ1-4; no clear D gene. CDR1 and CDR2 (germline): SEHNR, FQNEAQ (reference sequence). The V end was cut by 2 bases, the J end by 5 bases, with 12 bases between. The CDR3 is 15 residues long. The CDR3 is CASSLLDQRNEKLFF. In DNA, the CDR3 is TGTGCCAGCAGCTTATTAGACCAGAGGAATGAAAAACTGTTTTTT.

This clone was found many times. This rearrangement joins TRBV5-1 to TRBJ1-4; D remains ambiguous. Germline CDR1 is SGHRS and CDR2 is YFSETQ. This CDR3 has 15 amino acids. Deletions cut 0 bases from V and 6 bases from J, with 12 bases between. Here the CDR3 reads CASSLAGGKDEKLFF. Here the CDR3 DNA reads TGCGCCAGCAGCTTGGCCGGAGGGAAGGATGAAAAACTGTTTTTT. Full variable domain (remainder filled in from reference TRBV5-1 and TRBJ1-4): KAGVTQTPRYLIKTRGQQVTLSCSPISGHRSVSWYQQTPGQGLQFLFEYFSETQRNKGNFPGRFSGRQFSNSRSEMNVSTLELGDSALYLCASSLAGGKDEKLFFGSGTQLSVL.

The chain joins TRBV7-2 to TRBJ2-5, with D possibly being TRBD2 (5 bases). Germline V gives CDR1 SGHTA, CDR2 FQGNSA. Trimming took 2 bases from V and 4 from J, leaving 14 bases between them. This CDR3 is 15 amino acids long. The CDR3 spells CASSLQVERTETQYF. Written as DNA, the CDR3 is TGTGCCAGCAGCTTACAAGTGGAGCGGACAGAGACCCAGTACTTC.

The V call is TRBV10-3, the J call TRBJ2-3, with 7 bases lining up with TRBD1. CDR3 length equals 12 residues. V lost 6 bases to trimming and J lost 4 bases; unmatched junction nucleotides: 1. CDR1 is ENHRY, CDR2 SYGVKD, per germline. The CDR3: CAISQGADTQYF. The DNA of the CDR3 is TGTGCCATCAGCCAGGGGGCAGATACGCAGTATTTT.

The rearrangement uses TRBV5-6 and TRBJ2-7; 8 bases fit TRBD2. Germline V gene sequence: CDR1 SGHDT, CDR2 YYEEEE. The CDR3 loop spans 13 amino acids. V gave up 7 bases and J gave up 3 bases; unmatched junction bases: 6. The CDR3 nucleotides are TGTGCCAGCGGCCGGGGGGGCTACTACGAGCAGTACTTC. The encoded protein is CASGRGGYYEQYF.

In this sample, this clone turned up a few times. J is TRBJ2-7 and V is TRBV5-5; D call uncertain. V lost 2 bases, J lost 3 bases, and 6 bases lay in between. The length of the CDR3 is 12 residues. From germline, CDR1 is SGHKS and CDR2 YYEKEE (reference sequence). The CDR3 nucleotides are TGTGCCAGCAGCTTCCATTTCTACGAGCAGTACTTC. It specifies CASSFHFYEQYF.

About this clone: Other DNA sequences within the sample encode an identical CDR3. V and J are TRBV11-2 and TRBJ1-1; 9 bases are a match to TRBD1. Germline values: CDR1 SGHAT, CDR2 FQNNGV. V trimming: 3 bases; J trimming: 5 bases; junction bases outside the gene matches: 4. The CDR3 is 14 residues long. The CDR3 DNA sequence: TGTGCCAGCAGCTTGACAGGGGGGGATACTGAAGCTTTCTTT. Translation gives CASSLTGGDTEAFF.

The chain links TRBV5-1 to TRBJ2-2, with D maybe TRBD1 (5 bases). Germline V gene lookup returns CDR1 SGHRS and CDR2 YFSETQ. The CDR3 loop spans 15 amino acids. Deletions cut 1 base from V and 1 base from J, with 8 bases between. In nucleotides, the CDR3 is TGCGCCAGCAGCTTGAGTACAGGGAACACCGGGGAGCTGTTTTTT. This gives the protein CASSLSTGNTGELFF.

The genes are TRBV5-1 and TRBJ2-1, with D possibly matching TRBD2 (6 bases). Germline V CDR1 and CDR2: SGHRS, YFSETQ. This CDR3 is 13 amino acids long. With 0 bases removed from V and 7 bases from J, the gap between germline ends came to 8 bases. CDR3 sequence reads: CASSLDAGNEQFF. CDR3 nucleotides: TGCGCCAGCAGCTTGGATGCGGGGAATGAGCAGTTCTTC.

The CDR3 bases are TGTGCCAGCAGCTTGGTAGGCCAGGGGGCGCCGGGCACTGAAGCTTTCTTT. As protein: CASSLVGQGAPGTEAFF. The genes are TRBV5-6 and TRBJ1-1; 8 positions match TRBD1. Trimming removed 0 bases from V and 4 bases from J; junction bases left unmatched: 11. The CDR3 has 17 residues. CDR1 is SGHDT and CDR2 is YYEEEE in the germline V gene.

V and J are TRBV11-3 and TRBJ2-3; perhaps TRBD1 as D (5 bases). This CDR3 has 16 residues. Trimming removed 5 bases at V and 0 bases at J, with 15 bases between. Germline CDR1 SGHNT, CDR2 YENEEA. The CDR3: CASSPRTTFSTDTQYF. In nucleotides, the CDR3 is TGTGCCAGCAGCCCCCGGACAACGTTTAGCACAGATACGCAGTATTTT.

This sequence joins TRBV5-1 and TRBJ2-6; 8 nucleotides line up with TRBD1. CDR1 and CDR2 (germline): SGHRS, YFSETQ. The V segment lost 4 bases and the J segment 2 bases; nucleotides outside the gene matches: 8. The CDR3 totals 17 residues. The CDR3 loop reads CASSPGQGGTGANVLTF. CDR3 in DNA: TGCGCCAGCAGCCCCGGACAGGGTGGGACTGGGGCCAACGTCCTGACTTTC.

The chain is built from TRBV5-1 and TRBJ1-1, with TRBD1 identical over 7 bases. Germline V CDR1 and CDR2: SGHRS, YFSETQ. This CDR3 comprises 15 residues. With 6 bases clipped from V and 2 bases from J, the junction kept 10 bases outside the gene matches. The CDR3 reads CASNTGDSRNTEAFF. CDR3 DNA sequence: TGCGCCAGCAATACCGGGGACAGTAGAAACACTGAAGCTTTCTTT.

The chain has TRBV11-3 and TRBJ2-2; a possible D gene is TRBD1 (6 bases). The CDR3 is made up of 14 amino acids. V was pared by 5 bases and J by 5 bases, with 12 bases between. The germline gives CDR1 SGHNT, CDR2 YENEEA. CDR3 residues: CASSQGGGTGELFF. The CDR3 DNA is TGTGCCAGCAGCCAAGGGGGTGGGACCGGGGAGCTGTTTTTT.